This TCR beta chain was sequenced in a study of cytomegalovirus exposure and HLA in healthy donors. Concerning this clone: Its antigen is currently unknown.

The CDR3 is 17 residues long. Germline trimming cut 0 bases from V and 6 bases from J; bases unmatched to any gene: 9. Germline lookup yields CDR1 KGHSH and CDR2 LQKENI. 60 Vbeta and 13 Jbeta primers were used in PCR. Libraries were prepared by immunoSEQ multiplex PCR; TCRdb keeps only in-frame clonotypes and omits some of them. The sample table includes about 60,000 clones. Points from the study as a whole: Through in vitro validation, three CMV-associated chains were shown to be specific for CMV antigens.

The chain links TRBV18 to TRBJ2-2; 8 positions agree with TRBD2. Sequencing input: PBMCs. This TCR came from a woman between 18 and 29 years old in good health and CMV-seronegative. The CDR3 here is CASSPPSGLASPGELFF. Written as DNA, the CDR3 is TGTGCCAGCTCACCACCGAGCGGACTAGCTTCCCCCGGGGAGCTGTTTTTT.